One T cell receptor beta chain is described in this entry. Its specificity is not known. This specimen belongs to a study of T cells in localized non-small cell lung cancer. Study-wide results and limits: In adjacent lung appeared a median about 57 of the top 100 tumor clones. Heterogeneity within the tumor remains possible, as just one region underwent sequencing.

CDR1 SGDLS and CDR2 YYNGEE come from the germline V gene. The CDR3 extends over 17 amino acids. V gave up 4 bases and J gave up 0 bases, with 17 bases separating them. Only in-frame clones appear in the TCRdb table, and some are missing; sequencing was by immunoSEQ multiplex PCR. The sample lists tens of thousands of clones, just under 85% occurring once. The chain has TRBV9 and TRBJ2-1; D gene unclear. The TCR was taken from a female donor over 55 with stage I lung adenocarcinoma. The material was peripheral blood, obtained before any cancer treatment. In DNA form, the CDR3 reads TGTGCCAGCAGCCCACTTCAGGCGGCCAGCTCCTACAATGAGCAGTTCTTC. It codes for CASSPLQAASSYNEQFF.